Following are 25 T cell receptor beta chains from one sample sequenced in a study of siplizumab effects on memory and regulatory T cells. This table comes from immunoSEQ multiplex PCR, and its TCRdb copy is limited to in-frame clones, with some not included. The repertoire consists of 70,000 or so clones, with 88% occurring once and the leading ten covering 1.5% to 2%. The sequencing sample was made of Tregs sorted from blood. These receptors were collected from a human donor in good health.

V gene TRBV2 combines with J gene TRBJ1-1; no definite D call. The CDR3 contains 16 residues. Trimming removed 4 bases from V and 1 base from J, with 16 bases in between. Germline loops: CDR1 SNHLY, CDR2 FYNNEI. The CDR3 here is CASSAALSDGNTEAFF. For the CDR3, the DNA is TGTGCCAGCAGTGCCGCACTTTCGGACGGGAACACTGAAGCTTTCTTT.

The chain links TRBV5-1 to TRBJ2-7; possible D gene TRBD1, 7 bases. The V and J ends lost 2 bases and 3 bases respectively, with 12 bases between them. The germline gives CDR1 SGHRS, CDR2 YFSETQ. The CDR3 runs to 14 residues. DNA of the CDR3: TGCGCCAGCAGCTTCGGGCAGGGGGGCTACGAGCAGTACTTC. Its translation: CASSFGQGGYEQYF.

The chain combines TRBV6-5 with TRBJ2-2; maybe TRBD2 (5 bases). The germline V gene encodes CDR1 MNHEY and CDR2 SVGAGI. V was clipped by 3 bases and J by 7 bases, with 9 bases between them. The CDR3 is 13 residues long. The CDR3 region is CASSYTGIGELFF. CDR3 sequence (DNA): TGTGCCAGCAGTTATACGGGAATCGGGGAGCTGTTTTTT.

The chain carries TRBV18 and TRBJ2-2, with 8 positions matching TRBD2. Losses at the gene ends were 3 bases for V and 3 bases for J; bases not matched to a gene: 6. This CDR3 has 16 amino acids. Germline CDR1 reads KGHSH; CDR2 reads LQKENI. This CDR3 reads CASSPAGRAHTGELFF. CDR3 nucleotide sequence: TGTGCCAGCTCACCGGCCGGGAGGGCCCACACCGGGGAGCTGTTTTTT.

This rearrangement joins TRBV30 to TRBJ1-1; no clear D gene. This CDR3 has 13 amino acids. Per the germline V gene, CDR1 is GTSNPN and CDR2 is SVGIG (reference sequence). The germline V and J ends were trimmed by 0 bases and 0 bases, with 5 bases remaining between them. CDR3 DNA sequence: TGTGCCTGGAGTGTCCAGATGAACACTGAAGCTTTCTTT. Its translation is CAWSVQMNTEAFF. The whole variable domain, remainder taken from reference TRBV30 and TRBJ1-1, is SQTIHQWPATLVQPVGSPLSLECTVEGTSNPNLYWYRQAAGRGLQLLFYSVGIGQISSEVPQNLSASRPQDRQFILSSKKLLLSDSGFYLCAWSVQMNTEAFFGQGTRLTVV.

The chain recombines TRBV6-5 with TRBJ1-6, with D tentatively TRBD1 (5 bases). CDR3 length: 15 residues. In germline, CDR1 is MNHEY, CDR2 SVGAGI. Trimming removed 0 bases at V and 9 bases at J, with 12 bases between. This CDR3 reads CASSYSGGWGSPLHF. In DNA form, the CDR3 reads TGTGCCAGCAGTTACTCTGGGGGATGGGGTTCACCCCTCCACTTT.

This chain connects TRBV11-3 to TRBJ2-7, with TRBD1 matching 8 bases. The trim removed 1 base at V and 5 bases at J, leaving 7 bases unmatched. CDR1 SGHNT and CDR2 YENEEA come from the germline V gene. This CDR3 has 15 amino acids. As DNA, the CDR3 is TGTGCCAGCAGCTTAGTAGGGACAGGTAGTCACGAGCAGTACTTC. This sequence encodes CASSLVGTGSHEQYF.

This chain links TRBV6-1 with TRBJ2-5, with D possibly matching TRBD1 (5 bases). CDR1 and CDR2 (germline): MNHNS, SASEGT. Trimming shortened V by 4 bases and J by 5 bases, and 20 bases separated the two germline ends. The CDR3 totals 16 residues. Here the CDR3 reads CASSAVFAQGPETQYF. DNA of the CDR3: TGTGCCAGCAGTGCTGTTTTCGCCCAGGGCCCCGAGACCCAGTACTTC.

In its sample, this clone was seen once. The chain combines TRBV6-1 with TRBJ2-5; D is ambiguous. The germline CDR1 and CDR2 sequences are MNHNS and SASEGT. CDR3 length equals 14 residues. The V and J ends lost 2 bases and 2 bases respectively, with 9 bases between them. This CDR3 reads CASSEYPPQETQYF. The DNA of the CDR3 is TGTGCCAGCAGTGAATACCCCCCTCAAGAGACCCAGTACTTC.

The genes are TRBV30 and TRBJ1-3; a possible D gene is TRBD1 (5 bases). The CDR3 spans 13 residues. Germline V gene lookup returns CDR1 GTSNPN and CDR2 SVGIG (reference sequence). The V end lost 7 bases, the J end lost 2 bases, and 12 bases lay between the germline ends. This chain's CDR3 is CASGDLTGNTIYF. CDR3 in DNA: TGTGCCTCCGGGGACCTCACTGGAAACACCATATATTTT.

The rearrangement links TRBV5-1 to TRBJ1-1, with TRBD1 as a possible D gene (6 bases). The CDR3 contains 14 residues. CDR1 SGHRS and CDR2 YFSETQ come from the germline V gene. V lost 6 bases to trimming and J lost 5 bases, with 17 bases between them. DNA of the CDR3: TGCGCCAGCACTATACCGGGGGGCCAAACTGAAGCTTTCTTT. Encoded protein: CASTIPGGQTEAFF.

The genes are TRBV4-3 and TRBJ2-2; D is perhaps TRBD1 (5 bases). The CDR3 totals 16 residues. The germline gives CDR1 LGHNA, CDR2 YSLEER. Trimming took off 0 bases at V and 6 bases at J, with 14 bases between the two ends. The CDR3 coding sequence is TGCGCCAGCAGCCAAGATGGTGGGATAGGGGCCGGGGAGCTGTTTTTT. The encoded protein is CASSQDGGIGAGELFF.

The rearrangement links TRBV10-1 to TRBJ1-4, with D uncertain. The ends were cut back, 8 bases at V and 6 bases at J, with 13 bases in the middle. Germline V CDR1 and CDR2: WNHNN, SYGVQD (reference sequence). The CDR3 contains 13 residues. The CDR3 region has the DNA TGCGCCAGCGACCGGTGGAAGGATGAAAAACTGTTTTTT. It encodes CASDRWKDEKLFF.

CDR3 DNA: TGTGCCAGCAGCTTAGATAGCGGGAGGACCGGGGAGCTGTTTTTT. It translates to CASSLDSGRTGELFF. The V gene is TRBV7-9, the J gene TRBJ2-2; TRBD2 matches 10 bases. The trim removed 1 base at V and 5 bases at J, leaving 1 base unmatched. Germline values: CDR1 SEHNR, CDR2 FQNEAQ (reference sequence). This CDR3 comprises 15 residues.

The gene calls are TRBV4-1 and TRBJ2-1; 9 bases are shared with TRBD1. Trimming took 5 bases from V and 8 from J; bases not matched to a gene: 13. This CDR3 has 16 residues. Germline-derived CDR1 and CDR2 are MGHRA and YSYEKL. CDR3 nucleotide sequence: TGCGCCAGCAGCTCCGGACAGGGGACGGGGGACCATGAGCAGTTCTTC. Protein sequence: CASSSGQGTGDHEQFF.

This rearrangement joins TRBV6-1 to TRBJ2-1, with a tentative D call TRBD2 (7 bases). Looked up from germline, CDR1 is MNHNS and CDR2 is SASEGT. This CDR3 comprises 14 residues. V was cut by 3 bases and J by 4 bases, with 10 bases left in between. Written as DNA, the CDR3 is TGTGCCAGCAGTGAGGGGGGGCCTTACAATGAGCAGTTCTTC. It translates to CASSEGGPYNEQFF.

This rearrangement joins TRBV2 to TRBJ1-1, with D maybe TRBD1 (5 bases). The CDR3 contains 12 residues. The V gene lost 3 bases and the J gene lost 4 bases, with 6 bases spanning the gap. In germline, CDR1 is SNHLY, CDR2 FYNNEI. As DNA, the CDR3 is TGTGCCAGCAGTGAGGGGGGCACTGAAGCTTTCTTT. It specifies CASSEGGTEAFF. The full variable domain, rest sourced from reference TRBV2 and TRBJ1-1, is EPEVTQTPSHQVTQMGQEVILRCVPISNHLYFYWYRQILGQKVEFLVSFYNNEISEKSEIFDDQFSVERPDGSNFTLKIRSTKLEDSAMYFCASSEGGTEAFFGQGTRLTVV.

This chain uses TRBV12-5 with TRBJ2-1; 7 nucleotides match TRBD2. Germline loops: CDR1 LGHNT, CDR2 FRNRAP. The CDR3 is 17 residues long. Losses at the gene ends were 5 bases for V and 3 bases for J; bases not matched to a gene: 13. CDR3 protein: CASGPRGGGRVYNEQFF. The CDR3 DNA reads TGTGCTAGTGGTCCCCGGGGCGGGGGACGGGTCTACAATGAGCAGTTCTTC.

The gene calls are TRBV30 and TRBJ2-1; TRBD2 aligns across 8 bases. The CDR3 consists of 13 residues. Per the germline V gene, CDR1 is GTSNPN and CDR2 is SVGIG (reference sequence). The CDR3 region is CARSGSSYNEQFF. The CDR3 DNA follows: TGTGCGCGGAGCGGGAGCTCCTACAATGAGCAGTTCTTC.

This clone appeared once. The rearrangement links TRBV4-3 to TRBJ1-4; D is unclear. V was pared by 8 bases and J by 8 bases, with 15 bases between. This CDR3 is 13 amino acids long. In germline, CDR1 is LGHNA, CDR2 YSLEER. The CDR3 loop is CASGSIGYEKLFF. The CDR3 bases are TGCGCCAGCGGGAGTATCGGATACGAAAAACTGTTTTTT.

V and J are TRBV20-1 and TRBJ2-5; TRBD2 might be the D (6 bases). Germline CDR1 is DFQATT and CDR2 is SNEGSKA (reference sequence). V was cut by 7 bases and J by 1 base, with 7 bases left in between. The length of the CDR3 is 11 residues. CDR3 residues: CSVRGQETQYF. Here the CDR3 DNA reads TGCAGTGTGCGGGGCCAAGAGACCCAGTACTTC.

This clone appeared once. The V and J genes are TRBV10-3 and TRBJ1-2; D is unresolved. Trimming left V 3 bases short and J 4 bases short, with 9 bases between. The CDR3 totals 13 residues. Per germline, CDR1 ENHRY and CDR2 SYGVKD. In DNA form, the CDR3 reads TGTGCCATCAGTGATAACTTACTCTATGGCTACACCTTC. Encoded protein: CAISDNLLYGYTF.

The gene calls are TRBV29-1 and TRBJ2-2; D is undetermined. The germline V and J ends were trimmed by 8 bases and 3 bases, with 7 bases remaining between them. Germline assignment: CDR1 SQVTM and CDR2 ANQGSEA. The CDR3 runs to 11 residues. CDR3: CSTSYTGELFF. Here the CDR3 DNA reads TGCAGCACCTCTTACACCGGGGAGCTGTTTTTT.

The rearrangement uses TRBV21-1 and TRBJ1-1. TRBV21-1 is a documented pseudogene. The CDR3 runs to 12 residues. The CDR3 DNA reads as TGTGCCCCTTCCCAAGGAAGGCCGGGAGCTTTCTTT. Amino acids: CAPSQGRPGAFF.

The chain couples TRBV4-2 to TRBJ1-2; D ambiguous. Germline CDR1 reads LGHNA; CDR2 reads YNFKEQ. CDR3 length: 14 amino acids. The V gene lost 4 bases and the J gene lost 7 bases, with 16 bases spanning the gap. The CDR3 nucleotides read TGTGCCAGCAGCCCATTCGTCGCCGCAGCTGGCTACACCTTC. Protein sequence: CASSPFVAAAGYTF.